This T cell receptor beta chain came from a study of shared clonotypes between healthy human individuals (dated by TCRdb to 2019 to 2021). Study-level background: A few men and a couple of women, aged 18 to 49 years, made up the cohort. Each donor's leukapheresis produced roughly between about 0.8 and 8.9 billion PBMCs. For each donor, CD4 naive and CD4 memory were each given three plates, CD8 naive was given two plates, and CD8 memory was given one plate. To estimate repertoire size and how much clonotype sharing occurs between individuals, the study deeply sequenced the blood TCR repertoires of several healthy adults. To increase sequencing depth and limit assay-specific biases, TCR repertoire library preparation and sequencing were carried out by different laboratories using diverse techniques.

The investigation overall reported the following: Sampling was limited to blood, and TCR repertoires in tissue likely differ from TCR repertoires in blood. Across several donors, 5% to 6% of naive CD4, more than 3% of naive CD8, under 2.5% of memory CD4, and around 0.4% of memory CD8 clonotypes were shared. The genetic and exposure-history diversity represented was limited by the small number of donors. Based on pairwise subsampling, the degree of clonotype sharing among donors was expected to be affected by sequencing depth. Larger estimated clonotype richness was generally found for naive subsets than for memory subsets. Rarefaction of sorted-subset datasets indicated incomplete sequencing despite the large sequencing depth. Compared with non-shared clonotypes, clonotypes shared by all four sorted-subset donors had higher generation probabilities.

Healthy HIV-negative adults with no recently reported acute infections or vaccinations were included as donors. Every donor was a Caucasian adult living in Nashville, Tennessee, USA. CD4+ T cells were enriched through magnetic negative selection, after which naive cells were positively selected on CD45RA and the remaining negative fraction served as the memory subset. Blood was collected by leukapheresis, and PBMCs were isolated by Ficoll-Histopaque density gradient centrifugation and then cryopreserved in liquid nitrogen vapor phase. Analytical flow cytometry was used to check the purity and quantity of each magnetically sorted T cell population. Genomic DNA was isolated from every sorted fraction and measured by UV absorbance on a Nanodrop 2000c. Spanning cysteine to phenylalanine, the CDR3 consists of 14 amino acids. Only the CDR3 part of the read is kept: 42 bases, read in frame from the first base. CDR1 SGDLS and CDR2 YYNGEE were looked up in the germline V gene. V loses 4 bases of germline sequence and J loses 6 bases, and the interval between the two ends is 14 bases.

In regard to this clone: Its antigen remains unidentified. The input lacks base qualities; no much larger clone sits a single base away.

Using the deep immunoSEQ assay, multiplex PCR amplified TCR CDR3 regions from genomic DNA. Extracted genomic DNA from each cell subset was distributed evenly across all wells of several immunoSEQ 96-well plates, and each plate was treated as a replicate. For sorted subsets, each replicate PCR was loaded with roughly 200 ng genomic DNA, equivalent to 25,000 to 35,000 T cell genomes. Purified libraries were measured with a Qubit 3.0 fluorometer, size-checked on a Bioanalyzer 2100, and measured again with the KAPA Library Quantification kit. Each immunoSEQ 96-well plate was sequenced on its own single-read 150-cycle Illumina NextSeq 550 flow cell. The source study handled its data this way. Because the immunoSEQ output held only junctional sequences and lacked quality scores, the filtering could not match the filtering applied to full-length reads. To assign V/J genes and CDR3, sequences were annotated using PyIR, a Python wrapper for IgBLAST v1.9, with IMGT germline references. Reads were removed for weak V/J assignments (E-value above 1e-6), missing CDR3, stop codons, out-of-frame junctions, or ambiguous translated residues. V3J clonotypes were defined as sequences sharing the same inferred V gene, J gene, and CDR3 amino acid sequence. Percentage overlap between repertoires was computed as shared unique clonotypes divided by the size of the smaller repertoire. Repertoire richness was assessed with RTK rarefaction, the Chao1 estimator, and Recon v2.1 estimates of unobserved clonotypes. Generation probabilities were computed with OLGA for all TCRbeta clonotypes obtained by the gDNA method from four donors. Held by TCRdb, this immuneACCESS table contains in-frame sequences only and omits some clones. Under half of the omission traces to an unresolved V gene where checked; the cause of the rest is unknown. The D gene and trimming were derived from the DNA, and the V and J assignments and clone size from that table. This sample holds approximately 1,500,000 clones; approximately 96% were observed only once. 1.2% of the sample is held by the ten biggest clonotypes.

The TCR was taken from a man under 40 in good health. The chain uses TRBV9 and TRBJ1-5, with the D gene call left open. The specimen sequenced was naive CD4+ T cells sorted from blood. The cell subset or site label, read with the paper, signifies: CD45RA+ positively selected. The DNA is as follows: TGTGCCAGCAGCACCCAAGAGGCTGGTCAGCCCCAGCATTTT. Its protein is CASSTQEAGQPQHF.